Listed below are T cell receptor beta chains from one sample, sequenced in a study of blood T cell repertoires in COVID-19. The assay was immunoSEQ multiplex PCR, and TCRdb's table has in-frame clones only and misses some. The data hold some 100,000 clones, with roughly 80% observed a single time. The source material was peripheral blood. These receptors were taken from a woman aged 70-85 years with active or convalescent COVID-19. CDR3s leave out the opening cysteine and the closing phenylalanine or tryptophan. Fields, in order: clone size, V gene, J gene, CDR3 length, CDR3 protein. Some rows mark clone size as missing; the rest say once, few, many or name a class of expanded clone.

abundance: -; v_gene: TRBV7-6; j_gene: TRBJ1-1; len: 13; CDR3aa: ASSSHINMNTEAF
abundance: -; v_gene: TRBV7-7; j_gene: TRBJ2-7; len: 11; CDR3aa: ASSLDRVGEQY
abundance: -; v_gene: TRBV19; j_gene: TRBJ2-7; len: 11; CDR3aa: ASSTGGVYEQY
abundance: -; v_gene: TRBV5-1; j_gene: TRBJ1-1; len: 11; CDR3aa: ASSWTGVTEAF
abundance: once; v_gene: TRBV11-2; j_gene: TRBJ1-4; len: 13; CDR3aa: ASSLIGVSNEKLF
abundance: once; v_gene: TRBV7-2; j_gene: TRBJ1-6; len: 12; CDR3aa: ASSPLMGSSPLH
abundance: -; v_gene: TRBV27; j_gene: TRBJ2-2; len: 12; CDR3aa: ASSLAGDHGELF
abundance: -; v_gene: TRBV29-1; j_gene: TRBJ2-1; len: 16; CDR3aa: SVEEVGLAGGTYNEQF
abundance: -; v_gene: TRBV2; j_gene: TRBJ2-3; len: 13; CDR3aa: ASSPTGKGTDTQY
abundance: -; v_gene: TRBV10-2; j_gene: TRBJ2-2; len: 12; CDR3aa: ASSRTANTGELF
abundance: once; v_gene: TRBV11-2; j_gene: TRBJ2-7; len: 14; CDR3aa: ASSLVGSGQGHEQY
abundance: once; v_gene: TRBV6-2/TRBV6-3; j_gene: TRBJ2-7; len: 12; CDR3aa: ASSEDRGLWEQY
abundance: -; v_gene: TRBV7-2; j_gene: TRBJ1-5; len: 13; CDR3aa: ASSLSSGSNQPQH
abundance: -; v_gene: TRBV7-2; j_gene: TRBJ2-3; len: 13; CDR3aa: ASSLNRLSTDTQY